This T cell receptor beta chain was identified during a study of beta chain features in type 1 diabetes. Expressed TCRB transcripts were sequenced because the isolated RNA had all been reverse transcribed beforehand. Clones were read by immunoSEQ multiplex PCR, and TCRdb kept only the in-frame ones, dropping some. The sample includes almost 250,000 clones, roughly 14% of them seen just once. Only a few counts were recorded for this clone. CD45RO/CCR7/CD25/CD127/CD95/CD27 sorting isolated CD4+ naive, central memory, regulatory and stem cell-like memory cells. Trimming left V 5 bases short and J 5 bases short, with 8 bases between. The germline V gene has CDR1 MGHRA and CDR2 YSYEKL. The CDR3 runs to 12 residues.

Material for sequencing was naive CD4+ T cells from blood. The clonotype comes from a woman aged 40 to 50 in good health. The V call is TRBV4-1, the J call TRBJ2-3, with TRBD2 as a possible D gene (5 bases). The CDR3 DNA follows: TGCGCCAGCAGCAGCGGTGAAGATACGCAGTATTTT. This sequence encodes CASSSGEDTQYF.